The sequence of this T cell receptor (beta chain) was determined in a study of blood T cells in healthy people across ages. Primers used in a second PCR of roughly 6 to 11 cycles were a sample-barcoded 5' primer and a J-beta primer mix. TCRdb re-analysed the 5' RACE reads in MiXCR, keeping a single row per CDR3 protein. The data contain 630,000 or so distinct CDR3 sequences, about a third of them singletons. The CDR3 has 15 amino acids. The germline V gene has CDR1 SGHTA and CDR2 FQGNSA. This clonotype was detected a few times. A much larger clonotype is one base distant, so this may be a read error. Sequences were obtained from blood. The chain joins TRBV7-2 to TRBJ2-7, with D perhaps matching TRBD1 or TRBD2 (5 bases each). The DNA end is a closer match to TRBJ2-5, so the J assignment may be wrong. The receptor was derived from a woman of 80 years or more in good health. In nucleotides, the CDR3 is TGTGCCAGCAGCCGACCGACAGACCGAGGGGAGACCCAGTACTTC. It specifies CASSRPTDRGETQYF.